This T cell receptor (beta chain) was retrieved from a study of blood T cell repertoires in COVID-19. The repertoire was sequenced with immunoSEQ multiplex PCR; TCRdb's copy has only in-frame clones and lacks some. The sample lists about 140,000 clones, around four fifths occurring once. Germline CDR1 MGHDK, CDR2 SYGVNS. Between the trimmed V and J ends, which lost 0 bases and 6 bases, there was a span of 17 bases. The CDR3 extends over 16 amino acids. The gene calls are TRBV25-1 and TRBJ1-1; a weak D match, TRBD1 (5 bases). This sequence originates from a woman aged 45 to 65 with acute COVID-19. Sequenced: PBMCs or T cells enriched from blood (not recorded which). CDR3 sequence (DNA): TGTGCCAGCAGTGAATATTCCGGGGGGGGATCGGCTGAAGCTTTCTTT. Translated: CASSEYSGGGSAEAFF.